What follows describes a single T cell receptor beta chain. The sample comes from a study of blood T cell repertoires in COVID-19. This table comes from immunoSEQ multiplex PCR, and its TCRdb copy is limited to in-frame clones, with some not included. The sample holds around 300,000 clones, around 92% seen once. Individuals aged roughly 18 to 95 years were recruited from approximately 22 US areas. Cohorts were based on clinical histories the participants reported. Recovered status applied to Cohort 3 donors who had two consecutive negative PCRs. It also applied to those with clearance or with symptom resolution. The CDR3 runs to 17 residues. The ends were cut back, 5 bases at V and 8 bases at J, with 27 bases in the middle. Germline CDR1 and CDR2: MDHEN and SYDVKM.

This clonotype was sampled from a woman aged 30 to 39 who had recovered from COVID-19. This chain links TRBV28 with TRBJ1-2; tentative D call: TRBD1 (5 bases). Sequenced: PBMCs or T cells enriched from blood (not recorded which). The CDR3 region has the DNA TGTGCCAGCAGTGAGAACCCGGTGGCAGATTGGGGGAGGGGCTACACCTTC. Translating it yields CASSENPVADWGRGYTF.